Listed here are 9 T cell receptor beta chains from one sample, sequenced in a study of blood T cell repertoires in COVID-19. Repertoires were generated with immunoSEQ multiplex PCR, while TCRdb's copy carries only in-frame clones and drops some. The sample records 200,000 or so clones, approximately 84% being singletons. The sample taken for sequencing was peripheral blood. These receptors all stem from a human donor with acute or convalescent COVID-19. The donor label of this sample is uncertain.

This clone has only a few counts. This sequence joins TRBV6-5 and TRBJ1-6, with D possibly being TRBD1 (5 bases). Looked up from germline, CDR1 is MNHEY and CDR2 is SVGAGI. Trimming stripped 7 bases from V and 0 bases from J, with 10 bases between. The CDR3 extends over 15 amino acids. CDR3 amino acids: CASTPGASYNSPLHF. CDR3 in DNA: TGTGCCAGCACCCCTGGGGCCTCCTATAATTCACCCCTCCACTTT.

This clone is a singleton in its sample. CDR3 sequence: CASSEIQAAAEKLFF. DNA of the CDR3: TGTGCCAGCAGTGAAATTCAGGCAGCCGCTGAAAAACTGTTTTTT. The chain combines TRBV6-1 with TRBJ1-4, with D unresolved. V lost 2 bases and J lost 7, with 14 bases in between. This CDR3 region has 15 residues. CDR1 is MNHNS and CDR2 is SASEGT in the germline V gene.

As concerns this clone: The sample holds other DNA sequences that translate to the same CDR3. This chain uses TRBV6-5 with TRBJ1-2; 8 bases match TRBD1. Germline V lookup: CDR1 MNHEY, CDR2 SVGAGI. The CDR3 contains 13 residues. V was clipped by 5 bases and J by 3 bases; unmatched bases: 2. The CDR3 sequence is CASSLQGDYGYTF. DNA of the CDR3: TGTGCCAGCAGTCTACAGGGGGACTATGGCTACACCTTC.

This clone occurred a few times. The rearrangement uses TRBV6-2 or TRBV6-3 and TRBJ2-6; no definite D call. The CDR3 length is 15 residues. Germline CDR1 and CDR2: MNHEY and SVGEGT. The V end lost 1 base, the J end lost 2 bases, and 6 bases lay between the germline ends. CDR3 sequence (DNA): TGTGCCAGCAGTTACTTCGAGGCTGGGGCCAACGTCCTGACTTTC. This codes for CASSYFEAGANVLTF.

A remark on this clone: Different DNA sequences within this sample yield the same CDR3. CDR3 region: CASRTGGNTGELFF. CDR3 coding DNA: TGTGCCAGCCGGACAGGGGGGAACACCGGGGAGCTGTTTTTT. The chain uses TRBV7-3 and TRBJ2-2; 10 bases line up with TRBD1. The V segment lost 8 bases and the J segment 1 base; nucleotides outside the gene matches: 1. CDR1 and CDR2 (germline): SGHTA, FQGTGA. The CDR3 runs 14 residues.

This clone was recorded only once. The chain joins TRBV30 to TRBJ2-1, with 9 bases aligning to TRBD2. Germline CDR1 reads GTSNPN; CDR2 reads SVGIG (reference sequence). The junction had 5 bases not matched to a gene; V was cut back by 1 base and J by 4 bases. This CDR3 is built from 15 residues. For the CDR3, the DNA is TGTGCCTGGAGTGCGACTAGCGGACTATACAATGAGCAGTTCTTC. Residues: CAWSATSGLYNEQFF.

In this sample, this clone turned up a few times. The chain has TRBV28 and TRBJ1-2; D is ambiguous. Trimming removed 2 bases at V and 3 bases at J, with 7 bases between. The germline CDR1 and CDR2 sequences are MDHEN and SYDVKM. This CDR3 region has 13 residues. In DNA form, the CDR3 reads TGTGCCAGCAGTTTAACCGCGGACTATGGCTACACCTTC. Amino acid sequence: CASSLTADYGYTF.

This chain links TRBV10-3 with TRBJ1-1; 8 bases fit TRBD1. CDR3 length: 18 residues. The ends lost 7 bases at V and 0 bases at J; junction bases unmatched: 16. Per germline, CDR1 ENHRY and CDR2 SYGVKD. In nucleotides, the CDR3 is TGTGCCATCACCACCCAGGGGGCCGGGGTGGGCATGAACACTGAAGCTTTCTTT. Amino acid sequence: CAITTQGAGVGMNTEAFF.

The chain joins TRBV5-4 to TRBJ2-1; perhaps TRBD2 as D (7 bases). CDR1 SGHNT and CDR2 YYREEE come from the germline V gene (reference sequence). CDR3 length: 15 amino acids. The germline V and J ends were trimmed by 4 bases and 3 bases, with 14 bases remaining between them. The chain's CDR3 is CASSPGGSGYNEQFF. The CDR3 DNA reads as TGTGCCAGCAGCCCGGGGGGCTCCGGCTACAATGAGCAGTTCTTC.